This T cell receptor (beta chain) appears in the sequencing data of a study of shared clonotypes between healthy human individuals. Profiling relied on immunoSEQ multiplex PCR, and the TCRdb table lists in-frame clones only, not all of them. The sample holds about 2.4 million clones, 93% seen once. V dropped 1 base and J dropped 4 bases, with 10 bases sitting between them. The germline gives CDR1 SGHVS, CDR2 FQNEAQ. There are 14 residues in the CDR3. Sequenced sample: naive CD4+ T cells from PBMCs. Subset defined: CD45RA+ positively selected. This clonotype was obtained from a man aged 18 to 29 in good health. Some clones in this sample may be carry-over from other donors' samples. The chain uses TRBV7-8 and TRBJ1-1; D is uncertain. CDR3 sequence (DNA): TGTGCCAGCAGCTTAGTAGCCGGGTCCACTGAAGCTTTCTTT. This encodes CASSLVAGSTEAFF.